The 9 T cell receptor beta chains below come from one sample, sequenced in a study of T-cell reconstitution after alpha-beta-depleted transplantation in children (dated by TCRdb to about 2016). The method behind the library was PCR. Sequenced on an Illumina HiSeq 2500. Molecular barcoding was employed in the preparation of TCR libraries, with unique molecular identifiers being used to normalize TCRbeta repertoire quantification. TCRdb itself trimmed the public reads at Q25 with fastp, ran MiXCR and retained productive beta chains. Merged by CDR3 protein, the rows form single entries marked with the most common genes and DNA. The sample contains 260,000 or so distinct CDR3 sequences, about 12% of them found a single time. In total, the top ten clones hold 2% to 3% of the sample. The sample here was PBMCs from the stem cell graft donor, taken from the stem cell graft. The receptors originated from a human donor who donated a stem cell graft to a child with acute lymphoblastic leukemia.

This clonotype has a count of ten or more. This sequence joins TRBV14 and TRBJ2-1, with TRBD2 matching 9 bases. Germline V lookup: CDR1 SGHDN, CDR2 FVKESK. This CDR3 has 15 amino acids. V shed 1 base, J shed 8 bases, and the junction held 6 bases outside the gene matches. In DNA, the CDR3 is TGTGCCAGCAGCCAAGGAGGGACTAGCAGCGATGAGCAGTTCTTC. This translates into CASSQGGTSSDEQFF. The variable domain in full, with the rest retrieved from reference TRBV14 and TRBJ2-1, is EAGVTQFPSHSVIEKGQTVTLRCDPISGHDNLYWYRRVMGKEIKFLLHFVKESKQDESGMPNNRFLAERTGGTYSTLKVQPAELEDSGVYFCASSQGGTSSDEQFFGPGTRLTVL.

This clonotype was detected once. J is TRBJ1-1 and V is TRBV30, with D possibly TRBD1 on 5 matching bases. The germline V gene has CDR1 GTSNPN and CDR2 SVGIG (reference sequence). With 2 bases removed from V and 0 bases from J, the gap between germline ends came to 7 bases. The CDR3 extends over 13 amino acids. Here the CDR3 DNA reads TGTGCCTGGAGTAGGGGTCTGAACACTGAAGCTTTCTTT. The encoded protein is CAWSRGLNTEAFF.

This clonotype came up many times. The genes are TRBV7-9 and TRBJ2-1; D could derive from TRBD1 or TRBD2 (5 bases each). V shed 10 bases and J shed 0 bases, with 10 bases lying between them. In germline, CDR1 is SEHNR, CDR2 FQNEAQ (reference sequence). The CDR3 is 13 amino acids. The CDR3 DNA follows: TGTGCCATTGGGGGAAGCTCCTACAATGAGCAGTTCTTC. It encodes CAIGGSSYNEQFF. The full variable domain, completed using reference TRBV7-9 and TRBJ2-1, is DTGVSQNPRHKITKRGQNVTFRCDPISEHNRLYWYRQTLGQGPEFLTYFQNEAQLEKSRLLSDRFSAERPKGSFSTLEIQRTEQGDSAMYLCAIGGSSYNEQFFGPGTRLTVL.

Turning to this clonotype: Given a much more abundant clone one base away, this may be a read error. The chain couples TRBV9 to TRBJ2-5; TRBD1 is a possible D gene (5 bases). CDR1 is SGDLS and CDR2 is YYNGEE in the germline V gene. Trimming stripped 3 bases from V and 2 bases from J, with 8 bases between. CDR3 length: 13 amino acids. CDR3 bases: TGTGCCAGCAGCGCCCAGGGTCAAGAGACCCAGTACTTC. Translation: CASSAQGQETQYF.

This clonotype was recorded at least ten times. The chain employs TRBV5-1 and TRBJ2-7, with 7 bases matching TRBD1. Germline CDR1 reads SGHRS; CDR2 reads YFSETQ. V dropped 7 bases and J dropped 2; count of bases not matched to a gene: 9. The CDR3 consists of 14 residues. CDR3 nucleotide sequence: TGCGCCAGCGGATCTTTAGACAGGGCCTACGAGCAGTACTTC. Translation: CASGSLDRAYEQYF.

This clonotype was detected many times. The V call is TRBV5-1, the J call TRBJ2-7; 10 bases fit TRBD1. From germline, CDR1 is SGHRS and CDR2 YFSETQ. V was clipped by 0 bases and J by 2 bases; unmatched bases: 2. This CDR3 has 15 residues. The CDR3 region has the DNA TGCGCCAGCAGCTTGGCCGGGACAGGGGCCTACGAGCAGTACTTC. Its translation: CASSLAGTGAYEQYF.

This clonotype was observed a handful of times. The genes are TRBV7-2 and TRBJ2-1, with D possibly being TRBD1 (5 bases). Germline V gene sequence: CDR1 SGHTA, CDR2 FQGNSA. Between the trimmed V and J ends, which lost 1 base and 4 bases, there was a span of 14 bases. This CDR3 has 16 amino acids. The CDR3 reads CASSLVQGVVYNEQFF. The CDR3 nucleotides are TGTGCCAGCAGCTTAGTTCAGGGTGTAGTTTACAATGAGCAGTTCTTC.

This clonotype was seen many times. V gene TRBV7-3 combines with J gene TRBJ2-7; possible D gene TRBD2, 5 bases. CDR3 length equals 13 residues. Trimming took off 3 bases at V and 5 bases at J, with 11 bases between the two ends. Germline loops: CDR1 SGHTA, CDR2 FQGTGA. The CDR3 is CASSFPSFHEQYF. In DNA, the CDR3 is TGTGCCAGCAGCTTTCCTAGCTTCCACGAGCAGTACTTC.

This clonotype was detected many times. The chain joins TRBV7-2 to TRBJ2-5; 8 nucleotides match TRBD2. From germline, CDR1 is SGHTA and CDR2 FQGNSA. Unmatched junction bases numbered 12, after V lost 3 bases and J lost 0 bases. CDR3 length: 18 residues. Here the CDR3 DNA reads TGTGCCAGCAGCTTCATGGGGGCGGGAGGCTCGTACCAAGAGACCCAGTACTTC. Translated, it gives CASSFMGAGGSYQETQYF.